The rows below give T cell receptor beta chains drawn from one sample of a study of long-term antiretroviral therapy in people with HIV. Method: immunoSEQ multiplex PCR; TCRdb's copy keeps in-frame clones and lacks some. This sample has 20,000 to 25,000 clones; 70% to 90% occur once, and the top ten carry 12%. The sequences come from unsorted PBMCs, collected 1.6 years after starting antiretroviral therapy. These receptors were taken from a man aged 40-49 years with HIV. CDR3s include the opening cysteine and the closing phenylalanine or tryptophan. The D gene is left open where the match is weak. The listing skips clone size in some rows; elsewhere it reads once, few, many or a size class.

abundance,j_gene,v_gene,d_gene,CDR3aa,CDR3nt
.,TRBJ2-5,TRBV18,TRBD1,CASSGQGNPIQETQYF,TGTGCCAGCTCGGGACAGGGGAACCCTATCCAAGAGACCCAGTACTTC
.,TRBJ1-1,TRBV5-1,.,CASSLTADEAFF,TGCGCCAGCAGCTTGACGGCGGATGAAGCTTTCTTT
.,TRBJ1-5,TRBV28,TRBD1,CASRYRGLPPQHF,TGTGCCAGCAGGTACAGGGGGCTGCCGCCCCAGCATTTT
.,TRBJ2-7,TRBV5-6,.,CASSLGPGLRYEQYF,TGTGCCAGCAGCCTGGGGCCGGGATTGCGCTACGAGCAGTACTTC
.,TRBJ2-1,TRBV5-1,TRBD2,CASSLALGLAGNEQFF,TGCGCCAGCAGCTTGGCCTTGGGACTAGCGGGTAATGAGCAGTTCTTC
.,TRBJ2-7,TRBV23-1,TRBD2,CASSQLKREGSNEQYF,TGCGCCAGCAGTCAATTAAAAAGGGAGGGGTCCAACGAGCAGTACTTC
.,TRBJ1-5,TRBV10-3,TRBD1,CAISDSGVWGTDDQPQHF,TGTGCCATCAGTGATTCGGGTGTCTGGGGGACAGATGATCAGCCCCAGCATTTT
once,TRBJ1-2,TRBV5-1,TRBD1,CASSLGTGGHGYTF,TGCGCCAGCAGCTTGGGAACAGGGGGCCATGGCTACACCTTC
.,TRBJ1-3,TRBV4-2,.,CASSLRQERFSGNTIYF,TGTGCCAGCAGCCTAAGACAGGAACGCTTCTCTGGAAACACCATATATTTT
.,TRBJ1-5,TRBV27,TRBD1,CASSSLDRDNQPQHF,TGTGCCAGCAGTTCGCTGGACAGGGACAATCAGCCCCAGCATTTT
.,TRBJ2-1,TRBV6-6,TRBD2,CASSSHIAGPYNEQFF,TGTGCCAGCAGTTCCCATATAGCGGGACCTTACAATGAGCAGTTCTTC
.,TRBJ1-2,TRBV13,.,CASSYFQNYGYTF,TGTGCCAGCAGCTATTTCCAGAACTATGGCTACACCTTC
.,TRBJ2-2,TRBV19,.,CASSPRGPGELFF,TGTGCCAGTAGTCCCCGTGGTCCCGGGGAGCTGTTTTTT
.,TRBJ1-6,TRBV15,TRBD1,CATSRRTGNRDNSPLHF,TGTGCCACCAGCCGACGGACAGGGAATAGGGATAATTCACCCCTCCACTTT